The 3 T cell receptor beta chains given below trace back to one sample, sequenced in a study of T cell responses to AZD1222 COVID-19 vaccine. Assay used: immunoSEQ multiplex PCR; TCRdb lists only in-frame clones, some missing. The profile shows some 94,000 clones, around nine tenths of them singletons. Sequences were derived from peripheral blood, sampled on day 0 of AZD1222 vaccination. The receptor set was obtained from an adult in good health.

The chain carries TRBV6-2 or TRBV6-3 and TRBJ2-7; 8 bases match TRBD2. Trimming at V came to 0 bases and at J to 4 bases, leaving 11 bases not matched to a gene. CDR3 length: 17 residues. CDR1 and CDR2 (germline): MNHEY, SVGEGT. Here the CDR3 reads CASSYSTLLAADYEQYF. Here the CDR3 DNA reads TGTGCCAGCAGTTACTCAACTTTACTAGCGGCAGATTACGAGCAGTACTTC.

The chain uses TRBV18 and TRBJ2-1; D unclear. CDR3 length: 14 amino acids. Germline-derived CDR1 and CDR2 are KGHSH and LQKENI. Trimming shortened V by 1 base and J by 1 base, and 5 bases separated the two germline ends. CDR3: CASSPRESYNEQFF. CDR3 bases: TGTGCCAGCTCACCACGAGAGTCCTACAATGAGCAGTTCTTC.

CDR3 sequence: CAISEKGGQGAAKNIQYF. CDR3 nucleotide sequence: TGTGCCATCAGTGAGAAGGGCGGGCAGGGGGCCGCCAAAAACATTCAGTACTTC. This rearrangement joins TRBV10-3 to TRBJ2-4, with 8 bases matching TRBD1. CDR1 ENHRY and CDR2 SYGVKD come from the germline V gene. Trimming at V came to 2 bases and at J to 1 base, leaving 10 bases not matched to a gene. The CDR3 length is 18 residues.